This T cell receptor beta chain was identified during a study of cytomegalovirus exposure and HLA in healthy donors. Whole-study context: The platform used for the approximately 120 validation repertoires matched that of the 666 first-cohort repertoires, a later analysis reported.

Clones were read by immunoSEQ multiplex PCR, and TCRdb kept only the in-frame ones, dropping some. The table shows a few hundred thousand clones, with about nine tenths occurring only once. Germline V gene sequence: CDR1 SGHNT, CDR2 YYREEE (reference sequence). There are 14 residues in the CDR3. V gave up 4 bases and J gave up 0 bases, with 9 bases separating them. Material for sequencing was PBMCs. The TCR sequence derives from a woman between 18 and 29 years old in good health and CMV-seronegative. The gene calls are TRBV5-4 and TRBJ2-3; TRBD2 might be the D (6 bases). The CDR3 loop is CASSIGTSTDTQYF. The DNA of the CDR3 is TGTGCCAGCAGCATCGGGACTAGCACAGATACGCAGTATTTT.